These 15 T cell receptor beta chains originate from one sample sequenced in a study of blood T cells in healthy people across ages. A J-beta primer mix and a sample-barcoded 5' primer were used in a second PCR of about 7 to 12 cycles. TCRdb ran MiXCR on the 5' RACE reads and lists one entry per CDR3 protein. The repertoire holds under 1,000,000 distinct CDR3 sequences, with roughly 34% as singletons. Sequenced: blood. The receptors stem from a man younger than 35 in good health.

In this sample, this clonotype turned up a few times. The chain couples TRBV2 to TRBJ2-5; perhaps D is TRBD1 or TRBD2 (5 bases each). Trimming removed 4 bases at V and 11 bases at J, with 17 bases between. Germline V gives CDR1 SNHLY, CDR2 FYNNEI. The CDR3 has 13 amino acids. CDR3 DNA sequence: TGTGCCAGCAGTGCTTTAGGGGAAGGGGAGCAGTACTTC. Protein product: CASSALGEGEQYF.

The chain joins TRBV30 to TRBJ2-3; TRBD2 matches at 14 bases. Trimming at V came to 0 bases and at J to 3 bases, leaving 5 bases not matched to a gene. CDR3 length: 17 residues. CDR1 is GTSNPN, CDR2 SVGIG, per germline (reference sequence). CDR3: CAWSVSRTSGGTDTQYF. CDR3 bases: TGTGCCTGGAGTGTATCCCGGACTAGCGGGGGGACAGATACGCAGTATTTT.

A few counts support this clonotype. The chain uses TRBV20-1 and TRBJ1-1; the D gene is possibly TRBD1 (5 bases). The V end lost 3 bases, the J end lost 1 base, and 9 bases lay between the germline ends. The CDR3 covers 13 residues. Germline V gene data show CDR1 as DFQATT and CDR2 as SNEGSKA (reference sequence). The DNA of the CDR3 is TGCAGTGCTAGCCGAGGGGCGAACACTGAAGCTTTCTTT. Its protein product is CSASRGANTEAFF.

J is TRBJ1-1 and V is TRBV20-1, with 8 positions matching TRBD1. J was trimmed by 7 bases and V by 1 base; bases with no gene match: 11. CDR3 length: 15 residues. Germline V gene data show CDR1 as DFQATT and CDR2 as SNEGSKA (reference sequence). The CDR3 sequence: CSARALTGALLEAFF. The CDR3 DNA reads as TGCAGTGCTAGAGCCCTGACAGGGGCCCTACTTGAAGCTTTCTTT.

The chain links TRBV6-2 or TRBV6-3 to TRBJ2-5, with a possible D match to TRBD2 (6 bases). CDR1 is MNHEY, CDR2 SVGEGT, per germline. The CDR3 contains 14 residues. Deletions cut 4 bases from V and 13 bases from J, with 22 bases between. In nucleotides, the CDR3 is TGTGCCAGCAGTTCCTCCGGGAGCCCGAATGAGCGGTACTTC. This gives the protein CASSSSGSPNERYF.

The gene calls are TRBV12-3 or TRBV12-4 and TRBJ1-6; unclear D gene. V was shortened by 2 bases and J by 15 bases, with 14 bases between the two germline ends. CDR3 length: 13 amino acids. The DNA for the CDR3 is TGTGCCAGCAGTTTACGGTGGGCGCAAAGCCTCCACTTT. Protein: CASSLRWAQSLHF.

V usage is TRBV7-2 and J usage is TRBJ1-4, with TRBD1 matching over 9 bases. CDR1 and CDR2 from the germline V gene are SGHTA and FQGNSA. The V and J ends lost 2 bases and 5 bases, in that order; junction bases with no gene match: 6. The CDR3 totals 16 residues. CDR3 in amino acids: CASSLTGDRVNEKLFF. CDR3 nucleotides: TGTGCCAGCAGCTTAACCGGGGACAGGGTAAATGAAAAACTGTTTTTT.

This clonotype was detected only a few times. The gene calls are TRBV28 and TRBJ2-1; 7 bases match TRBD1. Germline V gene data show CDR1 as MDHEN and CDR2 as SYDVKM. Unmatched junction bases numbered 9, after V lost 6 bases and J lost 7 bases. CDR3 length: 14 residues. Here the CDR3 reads CASREMRGLNEQFF. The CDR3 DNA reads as TGTGCCAGCAGGGAAATGAGGGGGCTAAATGAGCAGTTCTTC.

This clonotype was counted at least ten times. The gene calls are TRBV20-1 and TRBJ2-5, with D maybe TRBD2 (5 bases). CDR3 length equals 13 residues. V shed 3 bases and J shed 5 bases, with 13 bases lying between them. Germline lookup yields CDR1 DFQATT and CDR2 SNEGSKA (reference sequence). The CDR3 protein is CSASPVGVETQYF. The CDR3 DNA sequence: TGCAGTGCTAGCCCAGTCGGGGTGGAGACCCAGTACTTC.

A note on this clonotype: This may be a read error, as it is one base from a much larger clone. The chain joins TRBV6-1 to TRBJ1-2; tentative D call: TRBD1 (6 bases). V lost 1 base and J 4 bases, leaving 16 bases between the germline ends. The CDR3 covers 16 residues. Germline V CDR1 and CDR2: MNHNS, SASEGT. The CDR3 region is CASSEGGQAVSYGYTF. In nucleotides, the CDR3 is TGTGCCAGCAGTGAAGGGGGGCAGGCCGTGAGCTATGGCTACACCTTC.

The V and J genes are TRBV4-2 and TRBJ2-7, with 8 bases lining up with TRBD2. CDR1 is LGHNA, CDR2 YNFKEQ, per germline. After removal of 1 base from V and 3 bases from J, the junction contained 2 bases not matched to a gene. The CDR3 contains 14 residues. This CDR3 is CASSQAGGLYEQYF. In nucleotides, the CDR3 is TGTGCCAGCAGCCAAGCGGGAGGGCTCTACGAGCAGTACTTC.

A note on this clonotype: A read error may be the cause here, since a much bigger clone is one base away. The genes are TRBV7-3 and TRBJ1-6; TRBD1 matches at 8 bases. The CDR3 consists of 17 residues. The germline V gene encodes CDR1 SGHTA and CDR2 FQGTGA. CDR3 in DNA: TGTGCCAGCAGCTTAAACGGTCAGGGGGCCGGTAATTCACCCCCCCACTTT. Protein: CASSLNGQGAGNSPPHF.

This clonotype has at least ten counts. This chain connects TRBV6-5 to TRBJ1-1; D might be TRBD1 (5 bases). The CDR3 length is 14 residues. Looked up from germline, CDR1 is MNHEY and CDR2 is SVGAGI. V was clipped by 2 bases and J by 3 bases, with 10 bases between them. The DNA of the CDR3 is TGTGCCAGCAGTTACGGGGCGCTGGACACTGAAGCTTTCTTT. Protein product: CASSYGALDTEAFF.

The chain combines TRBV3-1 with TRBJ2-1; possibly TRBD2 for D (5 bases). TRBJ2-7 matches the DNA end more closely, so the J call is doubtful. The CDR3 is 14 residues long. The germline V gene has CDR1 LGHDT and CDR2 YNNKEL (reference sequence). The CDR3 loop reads CASSPSGSYNEQYF. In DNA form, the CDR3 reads TGTGCCAGCAGCCCGTCGGGGAGCTACAATGAGCAGTACTTC.

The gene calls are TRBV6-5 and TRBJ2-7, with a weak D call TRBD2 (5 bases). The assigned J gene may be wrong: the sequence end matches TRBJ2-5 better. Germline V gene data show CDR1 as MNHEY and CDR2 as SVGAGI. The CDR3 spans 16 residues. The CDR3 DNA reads TGTGCCAGCAGTTACTCAAGAGAAGGAGGAACCGAGACCCAGTACTTC. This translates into CASSYSREGGTETQYF.